These 9 T cell receptor beta chains were all obtained from the same sample, sequenced in a study of T-cell memory formation after mild COVID-19 (dated by TCRdb to about 2021). Library preparation used 5' RACE. Sequenced on an Illumina NovaSeq 6000. The public sequencing data were trimmed at Q25 with fastp and processed into clonotypes with MiXCR by TCRdb, which kept only in-frame beta chains. Duplicate CDR3 protein sequences are folded into a single record with the most common DNA and genes. For this sample the table gives hundreds of thousands of distinct CDR3 sequences, of which about 20% were detected only once. The top ten clones comprise about 12% of the sample. Sequencing was done on a sample of PBMCs or a T cell subset sorted from them (not recorded which). The source is an adult woman who had mild COVID-19 (a few samples of this study predate the infection). The sample titles of this study are shuffled in the database, so cell type and time point are left out; the donor was told from shared clones.

This chain uses TRBV7-9 with TRBJ2-1; D remains unclear. The CDR3 contains 12 residues. The V and J ends lost 2 bases and 13 bases respectively, with 12 bases between them. The germline CDR1 and CDR2 sequences are SEHNR and FQNEAQ (reference sequence). The CDR3 DNA reads as TGTGCCAGCAGCTTACCGACCGGGTTACAGTTCTTC. Residues: CASSLPTGLQFF.

This clonotype appeared once. The rearrangement uses TRBV30 and TRBJ2-1; the match to TRBD2 covers 10 bases. The CDR3 loop spans 13 amino acids. The germline gives CDR1 GTSNPN, CDR2 SVGIG (reference sequence). Unmatched junction bases numbered 5, after V lost 5 bases and J lost 7 bases. The CDR3 protein is CAWEREGKNEQFF. CDR3 DNA sequence: TGTGCCTGGGAGCGGGAGGGCAAAAATGAGCAGTTCTTC.

This clonotype was recorded at least ten times. This chain uses TRBV5-1 with TRBJ2-7; 7 bases are shared with TRBD1. Germline CDR1 and CDR2: SGHRS and YFSETQ. This CDR3 contains 16 residues. The ends lost 4 bases at V and 0 bases at J; junction bases unmatched: 10. CDR3 bases: TGCGCCAGCAGCCGTGGTCACCGGGACAGCTCCTACGAGCAGTACTTC. It yields the protein CASSRGHRDSSYEQYF.

Ten or more counts support this clonotype. J is TRBJ2-3 and V is TRBV6-2 or TRBV6-3; the match to TRBD2 covers 9 bases. J was trimmed by 6 bases and V by 6 bases; bases with no gene match: 13. The length of the CDR3 is 16 residues. In germline, CDR1 is MNHEY, CDR2 SVGEGT. The CDR3 nucleotides read TGTGCCAGCAGCCCCCAGAGGCGGGGGGGAGTGGATACGCAGTATTTT. Translating gives CASSPQRRGGVDTQYF.

V usage is TRBV3-1 and J usage is TRBJ1-1, with D tentatively TRBD1 (5 bases). The length of the CDR3 is 14 residues. Trimming removed 4 bases from V and 4 bases from J, with 13 bases in between. From germline, CDR1 is LGHDT and CDR2 YNNKEL (reference sequence). For the CDR3, the DNA is TGTGCCAGCAGCCCTAACGGGGACGGCACTGAAGCTTTCTTT. Its translation: CASSPNGDGTEAFF.

This clonotype was counted between two and nine times. This sequence joins TRBV11-2 and TRBJ2-2; 8 nucleotides line up with TRBD1. The J segment lost 5 bases and the V segment lost 0 bases, leaving 2 bases of the junction unmatched. CDR3 length: 15 amino acids. The germline gives CDR1 SGHAT, CDR2 FQNNGV. CDR3 in amino acids: CASSLERQGTGELFF. The CDR3 DNA is TGTGCCAGCAGCTTAGAGCGACAGGGGACCGGGGAGCTGTTTTTT.

In its sample, this clonotype was seen a few times. The chain recombines TRBV29-1 with TRBJ1-2; D remains unclear. The CDR3 has 12 amino acids. CDR1 is SQVTM and CDR2 is ANQGSEA in the germline V gene. The V end lost 1 base, the J end lost 2 bases, and 5 bases lay between the germline ends. The CDR3 nucleotides are TGCAGCGTTGAAGCGGGAAACTATGGCTACACCTTC. Translating gives CSVEAGNYGYTF.

This clonotype showed up just a few times. J is TRBJ1-3 and V is TRBV12-3 or TRBV12-4; TRBD1 agrees at 11 bases. Trimming took 5 bases from V and 1 from J; bases not matched to a gene: 7. The CDR3 is made up of 17 amino acids. CDR3 bases: TGTGCCAGCAGTCACCGGGACAGGGGGAAGTCTGGAAACACCATATATTTT. Translation gives CASSHRDRGKSGNTIYF.

The sample holds many counts of this clonotype. The V gene is TRBV5-1, the J gene TRBJ2-7, with D possibly being TRBD2 (5 bases). CDR1 and CDR2 (germline): SGHRS, YFSETQ. This CDR3 comprises 15 residues. V was pared by 0 bases and J by 6 bases, with 16 bases between. Here the CDR3 DNA reads TGCGCCAGCAGCTTGGCGCTAGCACCTACCGCCGAGCAGTACTTC. Residues: CASSLALAPTAEQYF.